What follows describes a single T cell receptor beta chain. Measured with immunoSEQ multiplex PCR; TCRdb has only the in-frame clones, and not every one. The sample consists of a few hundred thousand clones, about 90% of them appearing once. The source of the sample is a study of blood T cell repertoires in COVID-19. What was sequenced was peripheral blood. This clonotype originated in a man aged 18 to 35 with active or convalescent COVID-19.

Here the CDR3 DNA reads TGTGCCAGCAGTTACCTTGCTAGCGGAGGTCAAGAGACCCAGTACTTC. This translates into CASSYLASGGQETQYF. This chain links TRBV6-5 with TRBJ2-5, with TRBD2 identical over 7 bases. In germline, CDR1 is MNHEY, CDR2 SVGAGI. The V and J ends lost 2 bases and 2 bases, in that order; junction bases with no gene match: 8. The CDR3 contains 16 residues.